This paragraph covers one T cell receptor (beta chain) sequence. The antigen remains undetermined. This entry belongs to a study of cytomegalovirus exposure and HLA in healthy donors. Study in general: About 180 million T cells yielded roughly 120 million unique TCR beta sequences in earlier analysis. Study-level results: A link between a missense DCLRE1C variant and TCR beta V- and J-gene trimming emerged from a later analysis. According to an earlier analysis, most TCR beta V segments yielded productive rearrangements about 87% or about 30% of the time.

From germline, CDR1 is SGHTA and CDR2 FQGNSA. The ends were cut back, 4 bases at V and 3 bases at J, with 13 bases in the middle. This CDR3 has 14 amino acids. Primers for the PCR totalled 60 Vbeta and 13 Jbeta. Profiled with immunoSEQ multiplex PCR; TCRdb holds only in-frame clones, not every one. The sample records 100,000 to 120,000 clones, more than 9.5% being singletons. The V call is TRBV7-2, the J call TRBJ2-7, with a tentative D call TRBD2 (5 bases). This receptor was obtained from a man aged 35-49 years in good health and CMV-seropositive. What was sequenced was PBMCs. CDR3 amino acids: CASSWVVEVYEQYF. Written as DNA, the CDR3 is TGTGCCAGCAGCTGGGTTGTGGAGGTCTACGAGCAGTACTTC.